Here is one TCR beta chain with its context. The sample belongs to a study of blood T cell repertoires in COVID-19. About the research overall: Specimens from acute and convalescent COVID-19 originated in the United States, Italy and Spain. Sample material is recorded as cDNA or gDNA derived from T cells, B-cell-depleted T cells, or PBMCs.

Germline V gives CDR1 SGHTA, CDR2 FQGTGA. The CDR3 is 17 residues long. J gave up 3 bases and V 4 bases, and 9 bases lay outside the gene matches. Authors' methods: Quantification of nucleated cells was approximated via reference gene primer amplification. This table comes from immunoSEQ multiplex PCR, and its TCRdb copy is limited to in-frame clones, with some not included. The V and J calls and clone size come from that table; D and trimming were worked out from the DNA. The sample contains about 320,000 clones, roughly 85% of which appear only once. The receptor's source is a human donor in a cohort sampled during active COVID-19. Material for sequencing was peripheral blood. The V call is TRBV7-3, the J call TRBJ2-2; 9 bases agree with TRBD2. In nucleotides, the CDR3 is TGTGCCAGCAGCTCGACTCGCGGGGGGGCCGACACCGGGGAGCTGTTTTTT. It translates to CASSSTRGGADTGELFF.